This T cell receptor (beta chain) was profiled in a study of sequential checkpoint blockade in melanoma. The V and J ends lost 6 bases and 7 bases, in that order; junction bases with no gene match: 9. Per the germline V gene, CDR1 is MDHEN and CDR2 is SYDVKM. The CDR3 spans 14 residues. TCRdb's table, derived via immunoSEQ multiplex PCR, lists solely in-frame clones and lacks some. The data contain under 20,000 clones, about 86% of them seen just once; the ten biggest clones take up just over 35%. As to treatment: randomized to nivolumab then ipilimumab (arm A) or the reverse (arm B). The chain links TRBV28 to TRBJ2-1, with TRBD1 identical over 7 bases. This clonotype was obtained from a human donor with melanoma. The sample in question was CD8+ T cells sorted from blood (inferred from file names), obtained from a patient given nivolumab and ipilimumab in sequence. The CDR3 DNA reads TGTGCCAGCAGCTTGAGGACAGGTTATAATGAGCAGTTCTTC. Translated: CASSLRTGYNEQFF.